Shown below are 25 T cell receptor beta chains from a single sample sequenced in a study of cytomegalovirus exposure and HLA in healthy donors (dated by TCRdb to 2016 to 2017). The library was generated by the immunoSEQ multiplex PCR assay. The multiplex PCR relied on a mix of 60 forward primers for TCR Vbeta segments and 13 reverse primers for TCR Jbeta segments. TCRdb provides this immuneACCESS table in a form limited to in-frame rearrangements. Some clones are lacking; in checked studies, under half of them reflect an unresolved V gene, and why the rest are absent is not known. The table for this sample lists 250,000 to 300,000 clones; 84% of them were counted only once. The ten largest clones add up to roughly 2% of the sample. What was sequenced was PBMCs. The receptors originated from a woman aged 40-49 years in good health and CMV-seropositive.

The V gene is TRBV2, the J gene TRBJ2-1; D possibly corresponds to TRBD1 (6 bases). Germline CDR1 is SNHLY and CDR2 is FYNNEI. CDR3 length: 16 amino acids. V was shortened by 1 base and J by 3 bases, with 13 bases between the two germline ends. CDR3 bases: TGTGCCAGCAGTGAAGGTGGGACAAATTACTACAATGAGCAGTTCTTC. Residues: CASSEGGTNYYNEQFF.

The gene calls are TRBV11-2 and TRBJ2-1, with TRBD2 matching over 9 bases. CDR1 SGHAT and CDR2 FQNNGV come from the germline V gene. The CDR3 spans 16 residues. J lost 10 bases, V lost 5 bases, and 15 bases had no gene match. In nucleotides, the CDR3 is TGTGCCAGCAGCAGGGGCGGTTGGATAGCGGGAGACGAGCAGTTCTTC. Encoded protein: CASSRGGWIAGDEQFF.

The DNA of the CDR3 is TGTGCCAGCAGCTTGCGGACAGTAAGGACTGAAGCTTTCTTT. This sequence encodes CASSLRTVRTEAFF. This chain joins TRBV5-6 and TRBJ1-1, with a weak D call TRBD1 (6 bases). Germline loops: CDR1 SGHDT, CDR2 YYEEEE. The CDR3 runs to 14 residues. Trimming removed 1 base at V and 5 bases at J, with 12 bases between.

The V call is TRBV6-1, the J call TRBJ1-1; no definite D call. This CDR3 spans 13 amino acids. CDR1 and CDR2 from the germline V gene are MNHNS and SASEGT. V was trimmed by 6 bases and J by 0 bases, leaving 8 bases between them. The CDR3 loop reads CASRATMNTEAFF. CDR3 DNA sequence: TGTGCCAGCAGAGCGACTATGAACACTGAAGCTTTCTTT.

V gene TRBV11-3 combines with J gene TRBJ2-7; the match to TRBD2 covers 7 bases. V lost 5 bases, J lost 6 bases, and 13 bases stayed unmatched. This CDR3 region has 15 residues. Germline V gives CDR1 SGHNT, CDR2 YENEEA. The chain's CDR3 is CASSPLGGRLVEQYF. The DNA of the CDR3 is TGTGCCAGCAGCCCACTCGGGGGGAGGTTGGTCGAGCAGTACTTC.

V is TRBV7-9 and J is TRBJ2-5, with TRBD1 identical over 7 bases. Gene TRBJ2-7 matches the end of the DNA better, so the J call may be wrong. CDR3 length: 14 residues. Germline V gives CDR1 SEHNR, CDR2 FQNEAQ (reference sequence). CDR3 nucleotides: TGTGCCAGCAGCTTAGAAGGGGGCTCGTACGAGCAGTACTTC. Translation: CASSLEGGSYEQYF.

The rearrangement links TRBV9 to TRBJ2-1; 8 bases match TRBD2. V gave up 3 bases and J gave up 10 bases; unmatched junction bases: 15. Germline V gene data show CDR1 as SGDLS and CDR2 as YYNGEE. The CDR3 covers 16 residues. CDR3 sequence (DNA): TGTGCCAGCAGCGATCGGAGCGGGAGAGGGGATTTAGAGCAGTTCTTC. This sequence encodes CASSDRSGRGDLEQFF. Based on the CDR3 plus reference TRBV9 and TRBJ2-1, the full variable domain is DSGVTQTPKHLITATGQRVTLRCSPRSGDLSVYWYQQSLDQGLQFLIQYYNGEERAKGNILERFSAQQFPDLHSELNLSSLELGDSALYFCASSDRSGRGDLEQFFGPGTRLTVL.

The chain links TRBV30 to TRBJ2-1; 8 bases fit TRBD2. This CDR3 is built from 11 residues. J gave up 13 bases and V 0 bases, and 2 bases lay outside the gene matches. Germline V lookup: CDR1 GTSNPN, CDR2 SVGIG (reference sequence). Written as DNA, the CDR3 is TGTGCCTGGAGTGTACGGGGGGGCCAGTTCTTC. This translates into CAWSVRGGQFF.

This chain links TRBV7-2 with TRBJ2-1, with D perhaps matching TRBD2 (6 bases). The germline V and J ends were trimmed by 0 bases and 6 bases, with 12 bases remaining between them. The CDR3 length is 15 residues. Germline V gives CDR1 SGHTA, CDR2 FQGNSA. CDR3 nucleotide sequence: TGTGCCAGCAGCTTAGCTACAGCGGGTAGCAATGAGCAGTTCTTC. Its translation: CASSLATAGSNEQFF.

This clone turned up a few times. The gene calls are TRBV18 and TRBJ1-2, with TRBD1 matching over 12 bases. Germline CDR1 KGHSH, CDR2 LQKENI. V lost 3 bases to trimming and J lost 7 bases; unmatched junction nucleotides: 3. This CDR3 is 14 amino acids long. CDR3 in DNA: TGTGCCAGCTCACCGGGACAGGGGGCCGCTGGCTACACCTTC. Translated: CASSPGQGAAGYTF.

The chain combines TRBV28 with TRBJ1-6; TRBD1 matches at 8 bases. CDR3 length: 15 residues. V shed 6 bases and J 7 bases; nucleotides not matched to a gene: 8. Germline assignment: CDR1 MDHEN and CDR2 SYDVKM. The CDR3: CASRLDREGNSPLHF. CDR3 DNA sequence: TGTGCCAGCAGATTGGACAGGGAGGGAAATTCACCCCTCCACTTT.

V and J are TRBV28 and TRBJ1-2; 9 bases are a match to TRBD1. CDR3 length equals 17 residues. Germline V gene lookup returns CDR1 MDHEN and CDR2 SYDVKM. With 8 bases clipped from V and 0 bases from J, the junction kept 13 bases outside the gene matches. CDR3 nucleotide sequence: TGTGCCAGCGCCGGCGCCGGGACAGGGACCGCTAACTATGGCTACACCTTC. Residues: CASAGAGTGTANYGYTF.

There are a few counts of this clone. The chain couples TRBV29-1 to TRBJ2-1; 14 bases match TRBD2. Germline CDR1 SQVTM, CDR2 ANQGSEA. V was pared by 3 bases and J by 7 bases, with 11 bases of the junction left unmatched. The CDR3 totals 17 residues. The CDR3 loop is CSVDATSGRAVRNEQFF. In nucleotides, the CDR3 is TGCAGCGTTGACGCGACTAGCGGGAGGGCCGTTAGAAATGAGCAGTTCTTC.

The V and J genes are TRBV13 and TRBJ2-1; no firm D call. With 3 bases removed from V and 10 bases from J, the gap between germline ends came to 10 bases. Germline CDR1 reads PRHDT; CDR2 reads FYEKMQ (reference sequence). This CDR3 has 12 residues. CDR3 nucleotides: TGTGCCAGCAGCTTCAAAGCACTAGAGCAGTTCTTC. This translates into CASSFKALEQFF.

Concerning this clone: The sample carries other DNA sequences with the same CDR3. The chain links TRBV30 to TRBJ1-1; TRBD1 agrees at 8 bases. The trim removed 1 base at V and 4 bases at J, leaving 2 bases unmatched. Germline assignment: CDR1 GTSNPN and CDR2 SVGIG (reference sequence). The CDR3 has 13 amino acids. CDR3 nucleotides: TGTGCCTGGAGTGCTACAGGGGGCACTGAAGCTTTCTTT. Protein sequence: CAWSATGGTEAFF. Based on the CDR3 plus reference TRBV30 and TRBJ1-1, the full variable domain is SQTIHQWPATLVQPVGSPLSLECTVEGTSNPNLYWYRQAAGRGLQLLFYSVGIGQISSEVPQNLSASRPQDRQFILSSKKLLLSDSGFYLCAWSATGGTEAFFGQGTRLTVV.

This clone was counted at least ten times. The CDR3: CASSLQDRGHQETQYF. CDR3 nucleotides: TGTGCCAGCAGCTTACAAGACAGGGGGCACCAAGAGACCCAGTACTTC. The rearrangement uses TRBV7-9 and TRBJ2-5, with 10 bases that match TRBD1. The CDR3 consists of 16 residues. Germline lookup yields CDR1 SEHNR and CDR2 FQNEAQ (reference sequence). The junction had 3 bases not matched to a gene; V was cut back by 2 bases and J by 0 bases.

The chain has TRBV2 and TRBJ2-5; TRBD2 matches at 8 bases. The V gene's germline CDR1 is SNHLY and CDR2 FYNNEI. Trimming cost V 4 bases and J 2 bases; bases outside gene matches: 6. The CDR3 loop spans 15 amino acids. The CDR3 loop reads CASSVQRGTQETQYF. In DNA form, the CDR3 reads TGTGCCAGCAGTGTGCAGCGGGGGACTCAAGAGACCCAGTACTTC.

The sample holds one count of this clone. J is TRBJ1-1 and V is TRBV6-5; a weak D match, TRBD1 (6 bases). Between the trimmed V and J ends, which lost 0 bases and 4 bases, there was a span of 9 bases. CDR3 length: 14 amino acids. Germline values: CDR1 MNHEY, CDR2 SVGAGI. The CDR3 protein is CASSYSRTATEAFF. As DNA, the CDR3 is TGTGCCAGCAGTTACTCGAGGACAGCCACTGAAGCTTTCTTT.

The gene calls are TRBV30 and TRBJ2-1, with D possibly TRBD2 on 6 matching bases. V was cut by 2 bases and J by 7 bases, with 9 bases left in between. CDR1 is GTSNPN and CDR2 is SVGIG in the germline V gene (reference sequence). This CDR3 region has 12 residues. This CDR3 reads CAWSFRGNEQFF. CDR3 nucleotide sequence: TGTGCCTGGAGTTTCCGGGGGAATGAGCAGTTCTTC.

Details on this clone: Germline is not matched at one junction end, which may reflect a read error. The chain links TRBV19 to TRBJ2-7; 7 bases map to TRBD2. The CDR3 consists of 14 residues. In germline, CDR1 is LNHDA, CDR2 SQIVND (reference sequence). This chain's CDR3 is CASSTSGPSYGQYF. CDR3 nucleotides: TGTGCCAGTAGTACTAGCGGTCCTAGCTACGGGCAGTACTTC.

This clone is a singleton in its sample. This chain joins TRBV19 and TRBJ2-1, with 10 bases identical to TRBD2. Looked up from germline, CDR1 is LNHDA and CDR2 is SQIVND (reference sequence). The J segment lost 1 base and the V segment lost 0 bases, leaving 3 bases of the junction unmatched. The CDR3 consists of 17 residues. Written as DNA, the CDR3 is TGTGCCAGTAGTATAGATCCTAGCGGGAGTTCCTACAATGAGCAGTTCTTC. The encoded protein is CASSIDPSGSSYNEQFF.

This clone was detected once. The chain has TRBV5-4 and TRBJ1-2, with D maybe TRBD1 (5 bases). Germline V CDR1 and CDR2: SGHNT, YYREEE (reference sequence). This CDR3 has 13 residues. The V and J ends lost 2 bases and 4 bases respectively, with 9 bases between them. CDR3 sequence: CASSLGGAYGYTF. CDR3 in DNA: TGTGCCAGCAGCTTAGGTGGGGCCTATGGCTACACCTTC.

The chain has TRBV30 and TRBJ1-5; D is unresolved. The CDR3 has 13 amino acids. V lost 0 bases and J lost 4, with 7 bases in between. Germline V gene sequence: CDR1 GTSNPN, CDR2 SVGIG (reference sequence). CDR3 region: CAWSVRENQPQHF. The CDR3 DNA follows: TGTGCCTGGAGTGTGAGGGAAAATCAGCCCCAGCATTTT.

V is TRBV4-3 and J is TRBJ1-1; TRBD1 is a possible D gene (5 bases). The germline CDR1 and CDR2 sequences are LGHNA and YSLEER. Trimming took off 1 base at V and 1 base at J, with 16 bases between the two ends. This CDR3 has 17 amino acids. CDR3 bases: TGCGCCAGCAGCCAAGTAATTAGGACACAGCGGAACACTGAAGCTTTCTTT. The encoded protein is CASSQVIRTQRNTEAFF.

The chain links TRBV4-2 to TRBJ1-1, with a possible D match to TRBD1 (5 bases). The CDR3 is made up of 15 amino acids. V was trimmed by 0 bases and J by 1 base, leaving 9 bases between them. In germline, CDR1 is LGHNA, CDR2 YNFKEQ. CDR3 residues: CASSQDSRGNTEAFF. The CDR3 nucleotides read TGTGCCAGCAGCCAAGATTCAAGGGGGAACACTGAAGCTTTCTTT.